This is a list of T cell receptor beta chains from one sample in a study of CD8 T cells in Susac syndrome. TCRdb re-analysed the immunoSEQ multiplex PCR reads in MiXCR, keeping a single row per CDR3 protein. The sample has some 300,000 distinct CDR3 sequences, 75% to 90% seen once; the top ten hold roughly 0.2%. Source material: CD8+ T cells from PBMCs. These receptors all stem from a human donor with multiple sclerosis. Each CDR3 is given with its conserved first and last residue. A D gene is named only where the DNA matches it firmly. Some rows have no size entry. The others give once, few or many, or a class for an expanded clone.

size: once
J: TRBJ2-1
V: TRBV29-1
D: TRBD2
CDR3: CSVVPLPPAGEGNEQFF
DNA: TGCAGCGTTGTCCCCCTCCCCCCAGCGGGGGAAGGCAATGAGCAGTTCTTC

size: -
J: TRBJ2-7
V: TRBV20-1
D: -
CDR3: CSAPDLAENEQYF
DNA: TGCAGTGCCCCGGACTTAGCTGAGAACGAGCAGTACTTC

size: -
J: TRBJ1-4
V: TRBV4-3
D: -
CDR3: CASSQGFGSENTPNEKLFF
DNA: TGCGCCAGCAGCCAAGGGTTCGGCAGCGAGAATACACCTAATGAAAAACTGTTTTTT

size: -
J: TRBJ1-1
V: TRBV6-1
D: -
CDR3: CASTLHFGGANTEAFF
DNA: TGTGCCAGCACCTTACATTTCGGGGGTGCGAACACTGAAGCTTTCTTT

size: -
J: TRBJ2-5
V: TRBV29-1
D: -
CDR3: CSVGFETQYF
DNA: TGCAGCGTTGGATTTGAGACCCAGTACTTC

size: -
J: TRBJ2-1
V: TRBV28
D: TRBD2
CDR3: CASSFLAGGYNEQFF
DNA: TGTGCCAGCAGTTTTTTGGCGGGAGGGTACAATGAGCAGTTCTTC

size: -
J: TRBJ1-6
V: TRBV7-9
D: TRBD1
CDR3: CASSSTLGQGSSPLHF
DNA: TGTGCCAGCAGCTCTACCCTTGGACAGGGCAGTTCACCCCTCCACTTT

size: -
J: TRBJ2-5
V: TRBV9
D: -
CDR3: CASGDRQETQYF
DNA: TGTGCCAGCGGGGACCGACAAGAGACCCAGTACTTC

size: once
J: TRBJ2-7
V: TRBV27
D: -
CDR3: CASSSTGHLYEQYF
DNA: TGTGCCAGCAGTAGTACGGGACACCTCTACGAGCAGTACTTC

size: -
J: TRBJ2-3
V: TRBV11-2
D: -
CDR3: CASSLDLEGPTDTQYF
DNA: TGTGCCAGCAGCTTAGATCTGGAGGGGCCCACAGATACGCAGTATTTT

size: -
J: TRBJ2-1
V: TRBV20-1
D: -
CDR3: CSAIQGWRTNEQFF
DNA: TGCAGTGCTATACAGGGTTGGCGTACCAATGAGCAGTTCTTC

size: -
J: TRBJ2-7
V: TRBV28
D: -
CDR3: CASSLFSNPYEQYF
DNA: TGTGCCAGCAGTTTGTTCAGCAATCCCTACGAGCAGTACTTC

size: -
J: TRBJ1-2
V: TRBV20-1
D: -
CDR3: CSARDGAANYGYTF
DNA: TGCAGTGCTAGAGATGGGGCAGCTAACTATGGCTACACCTTC

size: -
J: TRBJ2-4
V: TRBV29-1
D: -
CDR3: CSVSIQGNKNIQYF
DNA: TGCAGCGTTTCCATCCAGGGGAACAAAAACATTCAGTACTTC

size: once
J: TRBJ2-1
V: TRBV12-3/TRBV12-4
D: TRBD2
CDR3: CAIAGGQDNEQFF
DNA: TGTGCCATCGCGGGGGGCCAGGACAATGAGCAGTTCTTC

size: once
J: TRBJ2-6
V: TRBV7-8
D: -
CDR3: CASSYYGANVLTF
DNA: TGTGCCAGCAGCTATTACGGGGCCAACGTCCTGACTTTC

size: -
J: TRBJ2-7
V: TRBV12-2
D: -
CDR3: CASRPKQGDSIYEQYF
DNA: TGTGCAAGTCGGCCTAAACAGGGGGATAGTATCTACGAGCAGTACTTC

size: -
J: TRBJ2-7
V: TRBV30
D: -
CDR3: CAWSVSGGVYEQYF
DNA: TGTGCCTGGAGTGTCTCAGGGGGGGTCTACGAGCAGTACTTC

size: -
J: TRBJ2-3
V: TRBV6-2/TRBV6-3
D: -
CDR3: CASGLASADTQYF
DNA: TGTGCCAGCGGGCTAGCTAGCGCAGATACGCAGTATTTT

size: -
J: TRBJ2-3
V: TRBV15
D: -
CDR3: CATSRGAGVNTDTQYF
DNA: TGTGCCACCAGCAGAGGGGCAGGGGTGAACACAGATACGCAGTATTTT

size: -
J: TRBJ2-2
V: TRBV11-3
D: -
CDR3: CASSLAGGYGELFF
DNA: TGTGCCAGCAGCTTAGCCGGTGGATACGGGGAGCTGTTTTTT

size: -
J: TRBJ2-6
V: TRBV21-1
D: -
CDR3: CASSKAAGASGANVLTF
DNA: TGTGCCAGCAGCAAAGCGGCAGGGGCCTCTGGGGCCAACGTCCTGACTTTC

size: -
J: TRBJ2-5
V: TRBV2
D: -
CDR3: CASSDYRGETQYF
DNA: TGTGCCAGCAGTGACTACCGGGGGGAGACCCAGTACTTC

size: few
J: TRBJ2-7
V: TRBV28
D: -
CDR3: CASSHTGAYEQYF
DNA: TGTGCCAGCAGCCACACAGGTGCCTACGAGCAGTACTTC

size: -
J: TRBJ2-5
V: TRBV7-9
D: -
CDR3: CATDVGETQYF
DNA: TGTGCCACCGACGTAGGGGAGACCCAGTACTTC

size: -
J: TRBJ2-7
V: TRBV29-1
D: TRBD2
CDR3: CSVEDRGRAGGPHPPYEQYF
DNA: TGCAGCGTTGAAGACCGCGGGAGGGCGGGAGGCCCCCACCCCCCCTACGAGCAGTACTTC

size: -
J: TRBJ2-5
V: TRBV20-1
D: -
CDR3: CSAIDQKSSRETQYF
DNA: TGCAGTGCTATCGACCAGAAGTCTTCCAGGGAGACCCAGTACTTC

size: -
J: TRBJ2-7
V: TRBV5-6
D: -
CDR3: CASSFYEVSYEQYF
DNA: TGTGCCAGCAGCTTTTATGAGGTATCCTACGAGCAGTACTTC

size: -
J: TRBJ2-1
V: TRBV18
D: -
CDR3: CASSPPGNEQFF
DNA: TGTGCCAGCTCACCACCGGGCAATGAGCAGTTCTTC

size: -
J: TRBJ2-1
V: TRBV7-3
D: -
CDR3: CASSANRAIGYDNEQFF
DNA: TGTGCCAGCAGCGCTAACAGGGCCATAGGATATGACAATGAGCAGTTCTTC

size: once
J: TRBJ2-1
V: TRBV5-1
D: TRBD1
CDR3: CASSALTGTGHYNEQFF
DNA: TGCGCCAGCAGCGCCTTAACCGGGACAGGGCACTACAATGAGCAGTTCTTC

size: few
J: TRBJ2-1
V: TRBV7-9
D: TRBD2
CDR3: CASSLGGLAYNEQFF
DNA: TGTGCCAGCAGCTTGGGTGGACTAGCGTACAATGAGCAGTTCTTC

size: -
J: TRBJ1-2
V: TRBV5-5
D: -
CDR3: CASTDRSPGGYGYTF
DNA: TGTGCCAGCACCGATCGGTCTCCTGGAGGCTATGGCTACACCTTC

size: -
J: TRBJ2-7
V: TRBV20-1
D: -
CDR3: CSARDMRLDAYEQYF
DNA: TGCAGTGCTAGAGATATGCGACTAGATGCCTACGAGCAGTACTTC

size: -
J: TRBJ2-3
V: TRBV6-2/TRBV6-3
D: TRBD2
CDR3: CACGGAVTDTQYF
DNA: TGTGCCTGCGGGGGGGCCGTCACAGATACGCAGTATTTT

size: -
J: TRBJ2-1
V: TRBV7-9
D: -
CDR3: CASSLEVWRQFF
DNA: TGTGCCAGCAGCTTAGAAGTCTGGAGGCAGTTCTTC

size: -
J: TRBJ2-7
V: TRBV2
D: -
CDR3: CASTDRYTYEQYF
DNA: TGTGCCAGCACCGACAGGTATACCTACGAGCAGTACTTC

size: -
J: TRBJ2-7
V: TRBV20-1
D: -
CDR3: CSARDLEGSREYEQYF
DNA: TGCAGTGCTAGAGATCTAGAGGGTTCCAGGGAGTACGAGCAGTACTTC

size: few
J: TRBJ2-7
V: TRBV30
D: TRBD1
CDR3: CAWSHGRGQGSYEQYF
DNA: TGTGCCTGGAGTCACGGACGGGGACAGGGGTCCTACGAGCAGTACTTC

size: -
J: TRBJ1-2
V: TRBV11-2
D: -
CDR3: CASSSQMNYGYTF
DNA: TGTGCCAGCAGCTCTCAGATGAACTATGGCTACACCTTC

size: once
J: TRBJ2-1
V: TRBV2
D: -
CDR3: CASSVEAGPYNEQFF
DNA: TGTGCCAGCAGTGTTGAAGCGGGCCCCTACAATGAGCAGTTCTTC

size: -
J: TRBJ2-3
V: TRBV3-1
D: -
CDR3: CASSQELNTRYF
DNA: TGTGCCAGCAGCCAAGAGTTGAATACGCGGTATTTT

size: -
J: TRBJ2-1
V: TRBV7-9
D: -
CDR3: CASSPEGGGRYNEQFF
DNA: TGTGCCAGCAGCCCTGAGGGGGGAGGGCGCTACAATGAGCAGTTCTTC

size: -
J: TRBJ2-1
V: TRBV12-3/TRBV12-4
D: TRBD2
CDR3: CASASGPYNEQFF
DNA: TGTGCCAGCGCTAGCGGGCCCTACAATGAGCAGTTCTTC

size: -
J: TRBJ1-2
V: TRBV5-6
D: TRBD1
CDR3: CASSGWTGSYGYTF
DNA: TGTGCCAGCAGCGGATGGACAGGGAGCTATGGCTACACCTTC

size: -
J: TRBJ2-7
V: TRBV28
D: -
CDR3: CASSLSGTGKNEQYF
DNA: TGTGCCAGCAGTTTAAGTGGGACGGGTAAGAACGAGCAGTACTTC

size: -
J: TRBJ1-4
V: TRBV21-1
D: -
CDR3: CASSKNRIATNEKLFF
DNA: TGTGCCAGCAGCAAAAACAGGATTGCAACTAATGAAAAACTGTTTTTT

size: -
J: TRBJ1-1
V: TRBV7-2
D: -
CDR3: CASSPPLRQDHTEAFF
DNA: TGTGCCAGCAGCCCACCACTAAGACAGGACCACACTGAAGCTTTCTTT

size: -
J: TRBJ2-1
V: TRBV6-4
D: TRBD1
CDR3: CASSTGDGNEQFF
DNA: TGTGCCAGCAGTACAGGGGATGGCAATGAGCAGTTCTTC

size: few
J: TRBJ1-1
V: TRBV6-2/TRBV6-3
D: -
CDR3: CASSYGTVNTEAFF
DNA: TGTGCCAGCAGTTACGGAACAGTGAACACTGAAGCTTTCTTT

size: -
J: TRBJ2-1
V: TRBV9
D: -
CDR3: CASSPGGQGGYNEQFF
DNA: TGTGCCAGCAGCCCAGGGGGGCAAGGCGGATACAATGAGCAGTTCTTC

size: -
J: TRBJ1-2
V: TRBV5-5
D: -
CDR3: CASSLYVGSQGGYTF
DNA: TGTGCCAGCAGCTTGTACGTCGGCAGCCAGGGGGGCTACACCTTC

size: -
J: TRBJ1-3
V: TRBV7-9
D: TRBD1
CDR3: CASSSGTAPGNTIYF
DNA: TGTGCCAGCAGCTCCGGGACAGCGCCCGGAAACACCATATATTTT

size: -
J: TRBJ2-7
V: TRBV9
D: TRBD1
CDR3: CASSQTGTGYEQYF
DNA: TGTGCCAGCAGCCAAACCGGGACAGGCTACGAGCAGTACTTC

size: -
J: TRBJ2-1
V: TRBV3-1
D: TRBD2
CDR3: CASSQFSGSGNEQFF
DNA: TGTGCCAGCAGCCAATTTAGCGGGAGCGGGAATGAGCAGTTCTTC

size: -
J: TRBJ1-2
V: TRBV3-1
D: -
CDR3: CASSQEEQVYGYTF
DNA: TGTGCCAGCAGCCAAGAGGAGCAGGTCTATGGCTACACCTTC

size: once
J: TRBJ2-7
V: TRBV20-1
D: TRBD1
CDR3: CSARGPGGTYEQYF
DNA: TGCAGTGCTAGGGGGCCAGGGGGCACCTACGAGCAGTACTTC